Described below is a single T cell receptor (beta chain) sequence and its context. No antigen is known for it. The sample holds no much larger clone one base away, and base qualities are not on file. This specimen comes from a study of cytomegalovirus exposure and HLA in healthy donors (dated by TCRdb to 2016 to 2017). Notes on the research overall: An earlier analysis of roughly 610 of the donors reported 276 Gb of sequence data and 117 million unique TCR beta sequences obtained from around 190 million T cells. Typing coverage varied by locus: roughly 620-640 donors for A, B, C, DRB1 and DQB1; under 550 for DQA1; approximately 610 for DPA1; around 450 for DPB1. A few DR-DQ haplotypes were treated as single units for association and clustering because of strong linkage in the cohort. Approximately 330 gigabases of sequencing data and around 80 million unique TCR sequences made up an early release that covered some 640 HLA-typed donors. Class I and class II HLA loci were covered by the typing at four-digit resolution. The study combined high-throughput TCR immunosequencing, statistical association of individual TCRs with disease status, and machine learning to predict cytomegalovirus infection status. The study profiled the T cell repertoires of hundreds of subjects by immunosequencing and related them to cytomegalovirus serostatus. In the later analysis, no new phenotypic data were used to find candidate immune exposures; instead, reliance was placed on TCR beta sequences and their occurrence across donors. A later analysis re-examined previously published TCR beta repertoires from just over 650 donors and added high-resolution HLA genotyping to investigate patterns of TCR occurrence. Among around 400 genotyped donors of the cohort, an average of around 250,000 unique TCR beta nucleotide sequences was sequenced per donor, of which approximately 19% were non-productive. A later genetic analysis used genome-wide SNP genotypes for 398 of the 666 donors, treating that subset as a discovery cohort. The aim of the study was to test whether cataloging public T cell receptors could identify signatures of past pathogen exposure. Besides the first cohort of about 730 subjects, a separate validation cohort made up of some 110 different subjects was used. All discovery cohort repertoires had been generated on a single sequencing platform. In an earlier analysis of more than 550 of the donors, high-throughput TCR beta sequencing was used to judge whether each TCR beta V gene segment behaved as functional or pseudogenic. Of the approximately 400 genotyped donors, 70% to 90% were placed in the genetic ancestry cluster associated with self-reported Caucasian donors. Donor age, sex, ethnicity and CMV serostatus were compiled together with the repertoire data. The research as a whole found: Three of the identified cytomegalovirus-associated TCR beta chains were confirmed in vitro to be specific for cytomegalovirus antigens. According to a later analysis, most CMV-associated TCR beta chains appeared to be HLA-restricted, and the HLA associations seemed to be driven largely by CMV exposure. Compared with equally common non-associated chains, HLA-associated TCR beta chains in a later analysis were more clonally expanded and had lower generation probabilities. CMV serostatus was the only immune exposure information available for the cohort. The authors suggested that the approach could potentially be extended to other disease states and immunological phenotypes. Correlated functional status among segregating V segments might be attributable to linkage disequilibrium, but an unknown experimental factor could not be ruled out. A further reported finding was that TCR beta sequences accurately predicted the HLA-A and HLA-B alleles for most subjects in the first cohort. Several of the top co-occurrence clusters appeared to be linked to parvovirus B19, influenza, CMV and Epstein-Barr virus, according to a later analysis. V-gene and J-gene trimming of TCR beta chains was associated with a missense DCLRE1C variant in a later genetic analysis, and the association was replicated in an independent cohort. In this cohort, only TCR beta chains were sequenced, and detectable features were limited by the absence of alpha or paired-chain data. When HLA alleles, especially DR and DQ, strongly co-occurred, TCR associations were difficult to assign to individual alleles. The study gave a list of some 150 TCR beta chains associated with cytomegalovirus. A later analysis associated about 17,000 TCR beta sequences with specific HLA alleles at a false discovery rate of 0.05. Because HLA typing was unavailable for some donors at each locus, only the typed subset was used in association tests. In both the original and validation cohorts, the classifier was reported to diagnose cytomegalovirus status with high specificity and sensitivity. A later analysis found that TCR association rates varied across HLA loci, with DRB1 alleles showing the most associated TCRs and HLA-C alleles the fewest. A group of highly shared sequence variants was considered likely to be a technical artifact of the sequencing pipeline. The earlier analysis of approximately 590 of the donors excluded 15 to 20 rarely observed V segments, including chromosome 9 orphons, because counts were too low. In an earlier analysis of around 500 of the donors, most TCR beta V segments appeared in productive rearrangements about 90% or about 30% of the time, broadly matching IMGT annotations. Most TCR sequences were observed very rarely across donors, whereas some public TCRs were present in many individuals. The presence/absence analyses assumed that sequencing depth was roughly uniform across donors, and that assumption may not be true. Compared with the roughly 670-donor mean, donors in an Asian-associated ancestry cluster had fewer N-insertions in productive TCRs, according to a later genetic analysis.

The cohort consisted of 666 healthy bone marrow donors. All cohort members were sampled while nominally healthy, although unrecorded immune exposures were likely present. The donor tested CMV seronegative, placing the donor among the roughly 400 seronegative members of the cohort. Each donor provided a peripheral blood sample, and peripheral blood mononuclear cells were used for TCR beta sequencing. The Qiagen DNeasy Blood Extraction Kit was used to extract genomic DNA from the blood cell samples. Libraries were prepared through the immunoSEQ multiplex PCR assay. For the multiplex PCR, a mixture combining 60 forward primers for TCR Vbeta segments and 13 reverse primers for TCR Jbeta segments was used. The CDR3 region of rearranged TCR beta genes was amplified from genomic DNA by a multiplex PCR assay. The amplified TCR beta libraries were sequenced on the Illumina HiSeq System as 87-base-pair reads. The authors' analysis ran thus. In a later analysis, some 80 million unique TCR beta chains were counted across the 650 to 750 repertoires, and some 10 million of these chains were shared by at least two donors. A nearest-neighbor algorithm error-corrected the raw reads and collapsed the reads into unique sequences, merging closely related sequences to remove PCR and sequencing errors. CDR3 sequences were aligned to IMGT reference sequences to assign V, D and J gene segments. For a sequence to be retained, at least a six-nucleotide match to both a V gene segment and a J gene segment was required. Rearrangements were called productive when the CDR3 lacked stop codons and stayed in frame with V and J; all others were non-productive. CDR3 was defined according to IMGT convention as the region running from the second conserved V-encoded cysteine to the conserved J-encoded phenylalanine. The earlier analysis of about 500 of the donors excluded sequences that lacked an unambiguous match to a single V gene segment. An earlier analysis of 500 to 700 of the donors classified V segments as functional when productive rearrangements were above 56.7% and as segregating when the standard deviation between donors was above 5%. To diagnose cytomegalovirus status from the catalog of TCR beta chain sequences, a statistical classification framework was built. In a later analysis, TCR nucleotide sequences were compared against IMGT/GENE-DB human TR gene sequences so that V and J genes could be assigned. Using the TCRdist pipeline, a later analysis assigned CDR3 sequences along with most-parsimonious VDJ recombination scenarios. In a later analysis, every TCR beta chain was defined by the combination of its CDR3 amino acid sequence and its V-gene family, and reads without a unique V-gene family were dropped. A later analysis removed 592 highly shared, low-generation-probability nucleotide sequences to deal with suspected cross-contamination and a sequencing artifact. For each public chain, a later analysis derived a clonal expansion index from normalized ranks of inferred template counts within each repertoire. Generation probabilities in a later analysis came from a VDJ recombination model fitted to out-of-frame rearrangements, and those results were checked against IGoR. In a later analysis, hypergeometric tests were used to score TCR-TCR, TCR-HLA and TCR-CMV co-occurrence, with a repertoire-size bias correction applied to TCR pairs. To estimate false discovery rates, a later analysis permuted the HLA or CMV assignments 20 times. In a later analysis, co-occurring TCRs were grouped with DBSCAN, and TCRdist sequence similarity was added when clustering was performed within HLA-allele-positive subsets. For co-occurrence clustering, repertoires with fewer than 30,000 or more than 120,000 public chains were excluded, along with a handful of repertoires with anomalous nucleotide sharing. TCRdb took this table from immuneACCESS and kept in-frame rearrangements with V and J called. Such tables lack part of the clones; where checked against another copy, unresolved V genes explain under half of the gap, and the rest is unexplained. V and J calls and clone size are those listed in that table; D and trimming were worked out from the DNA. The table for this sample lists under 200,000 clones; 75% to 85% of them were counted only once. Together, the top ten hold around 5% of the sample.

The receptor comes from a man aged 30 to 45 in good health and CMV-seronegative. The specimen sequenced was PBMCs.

The CDR3 region has the sequence CASSLGAGEKLFF. In nucleotide form, the sequence is TGTGCCAGCAGCCTAGGGGCTGGTGAAAAACTGTTTTTT. Recombination connected TRBV5-4 to TRBJ1-4; TRBD1 might be the D gene, on 5 matching bases. Its CDR3 holds 13 amino acids, cysteine through phenylalanine. Left in the record is the CDR3 DNA by itself, 39 bases read in frame from the first base. V and J are truncated by 4 bases and 7 bases respectively, leaving an intervening sequence of 11 bases. CDR1 and CDR2 (SGHNT, YYREEE) derive from the germline V gene (reference sequence).